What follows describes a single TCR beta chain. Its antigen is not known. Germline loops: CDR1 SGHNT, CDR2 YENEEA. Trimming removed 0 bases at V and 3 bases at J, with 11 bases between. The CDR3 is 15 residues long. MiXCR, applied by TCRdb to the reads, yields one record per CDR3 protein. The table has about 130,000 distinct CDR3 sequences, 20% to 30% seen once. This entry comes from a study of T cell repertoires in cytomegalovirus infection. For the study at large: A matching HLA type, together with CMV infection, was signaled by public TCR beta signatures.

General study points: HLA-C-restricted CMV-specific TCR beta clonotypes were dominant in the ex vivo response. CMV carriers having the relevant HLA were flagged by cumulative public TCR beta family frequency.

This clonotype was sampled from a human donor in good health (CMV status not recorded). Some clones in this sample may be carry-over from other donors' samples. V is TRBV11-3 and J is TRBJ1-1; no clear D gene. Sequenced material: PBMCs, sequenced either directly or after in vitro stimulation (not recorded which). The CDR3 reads CASSLDGRPDTEAFF. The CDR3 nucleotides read TGTGCCAGCAGCTTAGATGGCAGGCCCGACACTGAAGCTTTCTTT.